This T cell receptor beta chain is from a study of response to subunit inactivated influenza vaccine. This clonotype has at least ten counts. V gave up 6 bases and J gave up 8 bases, with 7 bases separating them. The CDR3 extends over 11 amino acids. The germline gives CDR1 MNHNY, CDR2 SVGAGI (reference sequence). TCRdb re-called the RT-PCR reads with MiXCR, one entry per CDR3 protein. The data hold a few hundred thousand distinct CDR3 sequences, with about 11% observed a single time. This same sample was also part of a study on T cells expressing NK-cell markers. That work contributes: With UMIs, 5'RACE template switching was used to make TCR beta cDNA. T cells sorted in several experiments were restricted to alpha-beta TCR T cells by an anti-gamma-delta TCR antibody.

The V and J genes are TRBV6-6 and TRBJ2-2; D unclear. The starting material was PBMCs from blood, obtained on the day of vaccination. The sequence was collected from a man in his fifties or sixties who received an inactivated influenza vaccine. For the CDR3, the DNA is TGTGCCAGCAGGAAGGAGGGGGAGCTGTTTTTT. Translated, it gives CASRKEGELFF.